These 30 T cell receptor beta chains were sequenced from one sample in a study of regulatory T cells in long-lasting Graves disease. Noted time point: persistent/refractory GD, antithyroid drugs over 5 years with positive TRAb. PBMCs were the source of the RNA used for TCR sequencing. The TCR beta library used iRepertoire HTBI primers with Arm-PCR amplification of CDR3. TCRdb re-derived calls from the multiplex PCR reads in MiXCR, one entry per CDR3 protein. In the table there are about 460,000 distinct CDR3 sequences, approximately 23% of which are singletons. This specimen was peripheral blood mononuclear cells (PBMCs), taken when the disease was refractory, from a patient treated with antithyroid drugs. These receptors were collected from a female donor with Graves disease.

This clonotype was observed at least ten times. The chain has TRBV28 and TRBJ2-5; D gene uncertain. V was trimmed by 4 bases and J by 5 bases, leaving 14 bases between them. CDR1 is MDHEN, CDR2 SYDVKM, per germline. This CDR3 region has 14 residues. CDR3 nucleotides: TGTGCCAGCAGTTCCCTTGGGGTTTTGGAGACCCAGTACTTC. Encoded protein: CASSSLGVLETQYF.

This clonotype was detected many times. V usage is TRBV29-1 and J usage is TRBJ2-2, with D perhaps TRBD2 (7 bases). V lost 6 bases and J lost 2, with 13 bases in between. The CDR3 is made up of 14 amino acids. Germline V lookup: CDR1 SQVTM, CDR2 ANQGSEA. In nucleotides, the CDR3 is TGCAGCGTCACGGGGGGCCTCAACACCGGGGAGCTGTTTTTT. Translating gives CSVTGGLNTGELFF.

This clonotype was picked up many times. The genes are TRBV6-5 and TRBJ1-1, with D maybe TRBD1 (5 bases). CDR3 length equals 13 residues. V lost 2 bases to trimming and J lost 8 bases, with 12 bases between them. Germline CDR1 is MNHEY and CDR2 is SVGAGI. CDR3 sequence: CASSYTGKTEAFF. CDR3 DNA: TGTGCCAGCAGTTACACAGGAAAAACCGAAGCTTTCTTT.

This clonotype has ten or more counts. This sequence joins TRBV7-2 and TRBJ2-2; 11 bases align to TRBD2. CDR1 is SGHTA and CDR2 is FQGNSA in the germline V gene. V lost 0 bases and J lost 3; bases outside the gene matches: 9. The CDR3 runs to 19 residues. The CDR3, as DNA: TGTGCCAGCAGCTTAGCGGGACTAGCGGTCCTAAGGGACACCGGGGAGCTGTTTTTT. This gives the protein CASSLAGLAVLRDTGELFF.

This clonotype was seen ten or more times. V gene TRBV2 combines with J gene TRBJ1-4, with D unresolved. Per the germline V gene, CDR1 is SNHLY and CDR2 is FYNNEI. The CDR3 extends over 13 amino acids. V gave up 3 bases and J gave up 5 bases, with 7 bases separating them. The chain's CDR3 is CASSDSRNEKLFF. DNA of the CDR3: TGTGCCAGCAGTGACTCCAGGAATGAAAAACTGTTTTTT.

This chain's CDR3 is CASSTGVLTYEQYF. CDR3 coding DNA: TGTGCCAGCAGTACAGGGGTTTTAACCTACGAGCAGTACTTC. J is TRBJ2-7 and V is TRBV25-1; 7 bases fit TRBD1. Trimming removed 5 bases from V and 2 bases from J; junction bases left unmatched: 6. Germline CDR1 is MGHDK and CDR2 is SYGVNS. CDR3 length: 14 amino acids.

This clonotype occurred a few times. The chain links TRBV7-9 to TRBJ2-7; 7 nucleotides align to TRBD2. Germline V gene sequence: CDR1 SEHNR, CDR2 FQNEAQ (reference sequence). With V trimmed by 8 bases and J by 3 bases, 4 bases remained unmatched. The CDR3 has 12 amino acids. CDR3 residues: CASGGGNYEQYF. CDR3 sequence (DNA): TGTGCCAGCGGCGGGGGAAACTACGAGCAGTACTTC.

Details on this clonotype: A clone one base away is much larger, so this may be a read error. V gene TRBV28 combines with J gene TRBJ2-7, with unresolved D. The CDR3 sequence is 14 residues long. Germline loops: CDR1 MDHEN, CDR2 SYDVKM. DNA for the CDR3: TGTGCCATCAGTCCAATCCCGAGCTCCTACGAGCAGTACTTC. Translation gives CAISPIPSSYEQYF.

In this sample, this clonotype turned up a few times. A much larger clone is a single base away; this may be a read error. J is TRBJ2-5 and V is TRBV12-3 or TRBV12-4, with 7 bases identical to TRBD2. The CDR3 is made up of 13 amino acids. Losses at the gene ends were 6 bases for V and 1 base for J; bases not matched to a gene: 2. The CDR3 loop reads CASRSGAQETQYF. The CDR3 DNA sequence: TGTGCCAGCAGAAGCGGGGCCCAAGAGACCCAGTACTTC.

This clonotype came up a few times. V and J are TRBV6-5 and TRBJ2-2; TRBD2 is a possible D gene (5 bases). V was cut by 4 bases and J by 11 bases, with 17 bases left in between. Germline assignment: CDR1 MNHEY and CDR2 SVGAGI. The length of the CDR3 is 14 residues. The CDR3 sequence: CASSWGARPTELFF. For the CDR3, the DNA is TGTGCCAGCAGTTGGGGAGCGAGGCCTACTGAGCTGTTTTTT.

This clonotype was seen a few times. This sequence joins TRBV7-2 and TRBJ1-2, with a weak D call TRBD1 (5 bases). CDR1 and CDR2 (germline): SGHTA, FQGNSA. The CDR3 length is 16 residues. Trimming shortened V by 5 bases and J by 0 bases, and 16 bases separated the two germline ends. The CDR3 region is CASSAQQLGANYGYTF. DNA for the CDR3: TGTGCCAGCAGCGCACAACAATTGGGGGCTAACTATGGCTACACCTTC.

The chain carries TRBV7-8 and TRBJ1-2; D might be TRBD1 (5 bases). CDR1 and CDR2 (germline): SGHVS, FQNEAQ. The V end was cut by 5 bases, the J end by 4 bases, with 23 bases between. This CDR3 contains 17 residues. This CDR3 is CASSMAQSWVGGYGYTF. The CDR3 DNA follows: TGTGCCAGCAGCATGGCTCAGAGTTGGGTCGGGGGCTATGGCTACACCTTC.

This clonotype was detected a few times. The J gene is TRBJ1-2, the V gene TRBV4-3, with unresolved D. There are 13 residues in the CDR3. V lost 3 bases, J lost 5 bases, and 10 bases lay in between. Germline loops: CDR1 LGHNA, CDR2 YSLEER. Here the CDR3 reads CASSQALGYGYTF. The CDR3 nucleotides are TGCGCCAGCAGCCAGGCCCTGGGGTATGGCTACACCTTC.

The rearrangement links TRBV25-1 to TRBJ1-1, with unresolved D. The germline V and J ends were trimmed by 4 bases and 4 bases, with 10 bases remaining between them. This CDR3 comprises 13 residues. The germline CDR1 and CDR2 sequences are MGHDK and SYGVNS. CDR3: CASSAPGFTEAFF. The CDR3 DNA reads as TGTGCCAGCAGTGCCCCCGGTTTCACTGAAGCTTTCTTT.

This clonotype has just a few counts. The chain carries TRBV20-1 and TRBJ1-2; 7 bases map to TRBD1. The germline gives CDR1 DFQATT, CDR2 SNEGSKA (reference sequence). The CDR3 runs 15 residues. The V segment lost 1 base and the J segment 6 bases; nucleotides outside the gene matches: 11. The CDR3: CSARGSGGASDGYTF. The CDR3 nucleotides are TGCAGTGCTAGAGGATCAGGGGGGGCGTCGGATGGCTACACCTTC.

The chain has TRBV7-9 and TRBJ2-7; D is uncertain. The CDR3 runs to 13 residues. V was cut by 8 bases and J by 0 bases, with 11 bases left in between. CDR1 is SEHNR and CDR2 is FQNEAQ in the germline V gene (reference sequence). CDR3 amino acids: CASGRLSSYEQYF. CDR3 nucleotides: TGTGCCAGCGGACGTTTAAGCTCCTACGAGCAGTACTTC.

This clonotype was detected a few times. V usage is TRBV20-1 and J usage is TRBJ1-5, with 7 positions matching TRBD1. CDR1 and CDR2 (germline): DFQATT, SNEGSKA (reference sequence). Trimming removed 5 bases from V and 0 bases from J; junction bases left unmatched: 13. CDR3 length equals 17 residues. The CDR3 reads CSAYQAGGIPSNQPQHF. The CDR3 nucleotides are TGCAGTGCTTATCAAGCAGGGGGGATACCTAGCAATCAGCCCCAGCATTTT.

This clonotype has a handful of counts. The chain recombines TRBV19 with TRBJ1-1, with 7 bases fitting TRBD1. CDR3 length: 16 residues. The V gene end was trimmed by 5 bases and the J gene end by 4 bases; junction bases not matched to a gene: 13. CDR1 LNHDA and CDR2 SQIVND come from the germline V gene (reference sequence). CDR3 region: CASSLRPEEGATEAFF. The CDR3 coding sequence is TGTGCCAGTAGTTTGCGACCCGAGGAGGGGGCCACTGAAGCTTTCTTT.

The rearrangement uses TRBV29-1 and TRBJ2-3; maybe TRBD2 (6 bases). Per the germline V gene, CDR1 is SQVTM and CDR2 is ANQGSEA. Trimming stripped 6 bases from V and 4 bases from J, with 14 bases between. The length of the CDR3 is 13 residues. The CDR3 DNA reads TGCAGCGTACTGGGGGGTGCGGCAGATACGCAGTATTTT. Translated, it gives CSVLGGAADTQYF.

The chain is built from TRBV30 and TRBJ2-2; 7 nucleotides match TRBD1. The V segment lost 0 bases and the J segment 4 bases; nucleotides outside the gene matches: 5. Germline V gives CDR1 GTSNPN, CDR2 SVGIG (reference sequence). The CDR3 loop spans 15 amino acids. DNA for the CDR3: TGTGCCTGGAGTGTTAATGCAGGGGGCACCGGGGAGCTGTTTTTT. Encoded protein: CAWSVNAGGTGELFF.

The chain couples TRBV11-2 to TRBJ1-2; no definite D call. Germline V lookup: CDR1 SGHAT, CDR2 FQNNGV. This CDR3 is 14 amino acids long. Between the trimmed V and J ends, which lost 5 bases and 4 bases, there was a span of 14 bases. This chain's CDR3 is CASSQEPQFYGYTF. For the CDR3, the DNA is TGTGCCAGCAGCCAGGAACCACAGTTCTATGGCTACACCTTC.

This clonotype was seen ten or more times. The rearrangement links TRBV6-5 to TRBJ1-1; no firm D call. The CDR3 loop spans 13 amino acids. Germline-derived CDR1 and CDR2 are MNHEY and SVGAGI. Trimming left V 2 bases short and J 3 bases short, with 7 bases between. CDR3 region: CASSYQRHTEAFF. The CDR3 DNA reads as TGTGCCAGCAGTTACCAGAGGCACACTGAAGCTTTCTTT.

The chain uses TRBV11-2 and TRBJ2-1; D ambiguous. CDR1 is SGHAT and CDR2 is FQNNGV in the germline V gene. The CDR3 is 15 amino acids. V dropped 5 bases and J dropped 4 bases, with 15 bases sitting between them. The CDR3 loop is CASSPEASKYNEQFF. The CDR3 bases are TGTGCCAGCAGCCCCGAGGCGTCTAAGTACAATGAGCAGTTCTTC.

This chain joins TRBV7-9 and TRBJ1-1, with 7 bases matching TRBD1. The V gene's germline CDR1 is SEHNR and CDR2 FQNEAQ (reference sequence). This CDR3 is 15 amino acids long. J was trimmed by 7 bases and V by 1 base; bases with no gene match: 9. In nucleotides, the CDR3 is TGTGCCAGCAGCTTAGTTGGTCAGGGGGAGATTGAAGCTTTCTTT. Translation: CASSLVGQGEIEAFF.

V usage is TRBV5-5 and J usage is TRBJ1-1; D might be TRBD1 (5 bases). The CDR3 contains 15 residues. CDR1 and CDR2 from the germline V gene are SGHKS and YYEKEE (reference sequence). Between the trimmed V and J ends, which lost 6 bases and 4 bases, there was a span of 19 bases. The chain's CDR3 is CASTQLLRGATEAFF. The CDR3 DNA reads TGTGCCAGCACCCAGCTCCTTAGAGGGGCCACTGAAGCTTTCTTT.

In this sample, this clonotype turned up a few times. The gene calls are TRBV6-5 and TRBJ1-1; D remains unclear. Germline V lookup: CDR1 MNHEY, CDR2 SVGAGI. The CDR3 contains 13 residues. Trimming pared 0 bases from V and 2 bases from J, leaving 4 bases between. The CDR3 DNA reads as TGTGCCAGCAGTTACTCCTTCAACACTGAAGCTTTCTTT. As protein: CASSYSFNTEAFF.

This clonotype was found many times. The V gene is TRBV11-1, the J gene TRBJ2-7; D is unresolved. Deletions cut 1 base from V and 7 bases from J, with 8 bases between. This CDR3 contains 12 residues. The germline CDR1 and CDR2 sequences are SGHAT and FQDESV (reference sequence). The CDR3 region is CASSLDTEEQYF. As DNA, the CDR3 is TGTGCCAGCAGCTTAGATACAGAAGAGCAGTACTTC.

This clonotype was seen ten or more times. The chain carries TRBV20-1 and TRBJ2-7; TRBD1 might be the D (6 bases). This CDR3 comprises 12 residues. CDR1 DFQATT and CDR2 SNEGSKA come from the germline V gene (reference sequence). V lost 5 bases, J lost 3 bases, and 11 bases lay in between. Here the CDR3 reads CSAPGTYYEQYF. In nucleotides, the CDR3 is TGCAGTGCTCCCGGGACATACTACGAGCAGTACTTC.

The genes are TRBV6-1 and TRBJ1-6, with unresolved D. Between the trimmed V and J ends, which lost 10 bases and 3 bases, there was a span of 10 bases. The CDR3 consists of 13 residues. The germline V gene has CDR1 MNHNS and CDR2 SASEGT. As DNA, the CDR3 is TGTGCCACCGCGGGTCTCTATAATTCACCCCTCCACTTT. This translates into CATAGLYNSPLHF.

This rearrangement joins TRBV27 to TRBJ2-7; D unresolved. The ends were cut back, 3 bases at V and 3 bases at J, with 18 bases in the middle. The CDR3 contains 16 residues. CDR1 MNHEY and CDR2 SMNVEV come from the germline V gene (reference sequence). The CDR3 coding sequence is TGTGCCAGCAGTTTTAGGGTGACCGACCCTGACTACGAGCAGTACTTC. It is translated as CASSFRVTDPDYEQYF.